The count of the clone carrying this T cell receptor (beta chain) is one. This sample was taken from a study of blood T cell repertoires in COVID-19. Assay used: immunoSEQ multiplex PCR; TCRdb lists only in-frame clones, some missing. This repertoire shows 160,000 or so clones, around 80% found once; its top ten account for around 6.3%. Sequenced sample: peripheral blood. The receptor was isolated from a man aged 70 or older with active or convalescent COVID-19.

The CDR3 coding sequence is TGTGCCAGCAGCAAACTGGCGGGGGGGCCATCGGGTGAGCAGTTCTTC. Amino acids: CASSKLAGGPSGEQFF. This sequence joins TRBV21-1 and TRBJ2-1; no DNA check was done on the table's D call, TRBD2. TRBV21-1 is a pseudogene segment. The CDR3 is made up of 16 amino acids.